The 26 T cell receptor beta chains listed next were all sequenced from one sample in a study of blood T cell repertoires in COVID-19 (dated by TCRdb to 2020 to 2021). The library was obtained by the immunoSEQ multiplex PCR assay. The source is immuneACCESS, and TCRdb retained only in-frame sequences with V and J called. Part of the clones is not carried over; for the studies checked, unresolved V genes explain less than half of this, and the remainder is unexplained. In all, the sample holds roughly 97,000 clones, and about 89% of those were seen once. 15% of the sample lies in the top ten. The sequencing sample was made of peripheral blood. The receptors originated from a man between 50 and 59 years old with acute or convalescent COVID-19.

The CDR3 loop is CASSEIGGPRNTIYF. CDR3 sequence (DNA): TGTGCCAGCAGTGAAATAGGGGGCCCGAGAAACACCATATATTTT. This chain joins TRBV6-1 and TRBJ1-3, with 7 bases matching TRBD1. The V and J ends lost 2 bases and 5 bases, in that order; junction bases with no gene match: 6. The germline V gene has CDR1 MNHNS and CDR2 SASEGT. This CDR3 is 15 amino acids long.

The chain couples TRBV6-5 to TRBJ2-1, with a tentative D call TRBD2 (7 bases). CDR1 and CDR2 from the germline V gene are MNHEY and SVGAGI. The CDR3 is 15 amino acids. The germline V and J ends were trimmed by 6 bases and 3 bases, with 15 bases remaining between them. Here the CDR3 DNA reads TGTGCCAGCAGCGACAGGACTAGAAACTACAATGAGCAGTTCTTC. Protein sequence: CASSDRTRNYNEQFF.

The V and J genes are TRBV25-1 and TRBJ1-4, with a weak D call TRBD1 (6 bases). The CDR3 has 14 residues. Germline V gives CDR1 MGHDK, CDR2 SYGVNS. With 0 bases removed from V and 7 bases from J, the gap between germline ends came to 9 bases. CDR3 sequence reads: CASSEYPGAEKLFF. The CDR3, as DNA: TGTGCCAGCAGTGAATATCCAGGGGCTGAAAAACTGTTTTTT.

V is TRBV29-1 and J is TRBJ2-1, with D possibly being TRBD2 (5 bases). Germline CDR1 SQVTM, CDR2 ANQGSEA. CDR3 length equals 12 residues. Between the trimmed V and J ends, which lost 5 bases and 5 bases, there was a span of 10 bases. CDR3 region: CSVRTDNNEQFF. In DNA form, the CDR3 reads TGCAGCGTTCGGACTGACAACAATGAGCAGTTCTTC.

The CDR3 is CASSLGPSTEAFF. DNA of the CDR3: TGTGCCAGCAGCTTAGGTCCCTCGACTGAAGCTTTCTTT. The chain has TRBV11-3 and TRBJ1-1; D uncertain. Trimming removed 1 base at V and 5 bases at J, with 8 bases between. The CDR3 runs 13 residues. Looked up from germline, CDR1 is SGHNT and CDR2 is YENEEA.

This sequence joins TRBV19 and TRBJ2-7; a possible D gene is TRBD1 (5 bases). This CDR3 has 13 residues. The germline V and J ends were trimmed by 3 bases and 6 bases, with 12 bases remaining between them. Germline V gene sequence: CDR1 LNHDA, CDR2 SQIVND (reference sequence). CDR3 in DNA: TGTGCCAGTAGTATCCAGGGCGTCCGCGAGCAGTACTTC. Protein product: CASSIQGVREQYF.

The V call is TRBV28, the J call TRBJ2-1; unclear D gene. Trimming shortened V by 5 bases and J by 5 bases, and 16 bases separated the two germline ends. The germline CDR1 and CDR2 sequences are MDHEN and SYDVKM. This CDR3 contains 15 residues. CDR3 coding DNA: TGTGCCAGCAGTGCCCTATCGAAGATAGACAATGAGCAGTTCTTC. It codes for CASSALSKIDNEQFF.

This chain joins TRBV2 and TRBJ1-6; D uncertain. This CDR3 has 15 amino acids. With 3 bases removed from V and 6 bases from J, the gap between germline ends came to 12 bases. Germline CDR1 is SNHLY and CDR2 is FYNNEI. The DNA of the CDR3 is TGTGCCAGCAGTGACGAGGGCCGGGGTAATTCACCCCTCCACTTT. Translation gives CASSDEGRGNSPLHF.

The CDR3 reads CASSLPLRLAGVRNEQFF. The CDR3 DNA reads TGTGCCAGCAGCCTCCCGTTACGACTAGCGGGAGTCAGGAATGAGCAGTTCTTC. The chain uses TRBV7-9 and TRBJ2-1; 12 nucleotides agree with TRBD2. The germline V gene has CDR1 SEHNR and CDR2 FQNEAQ (reference sequence). With 5 bases clipped from V and 7 bases from J, the junction kept 15 bases outside the gene matches. CDR3 length: 18 amino acids.

The chain joins TRBV6-5 to TRBJ2-1; D perhaps matches TRBD1 (6 bases). Germline V CDR1 and CDR2: MNHEY, SVGAGI. This CDR3 is built from 13 residues. V gave up 2 bases and J gave up 13 bases, with 15 bases separating them. The CDR3 DNA reads as TGTGCCAGCAGTTACGGGGACAAACTTAACCAGTTCTTC. Translating gives CASSYGDKLNQFF.

J is TRBJ2-7 and V is TRBV5-5; 7 bases line up with TRBD1. J was trimmed by 0 bases and V by 4 bases; bases with no gene match: 7. This CDR3 region has 15 residues. Germline V gene lookup returns CDR1 SGHKS and CDR2 YYEKEE (reference sequence). The CDR3 loop reads CASSGLQGPSYEQYF. DNA of the CDR3: TGTGCCAGCAGCGGGCTACAGGGGCCCTCCTACGAGCAGTACTTC.

This chain connects TRBV6-6 to TRBJ2-2; maybe TRBD2 (6 bases). From germline, CDR1 is MNHNY and CDR2 SVGAGI (reference sequence). The V gene lost 7 bases and the J gene lost 1 base, with 10 bases spanning the gap. The length of the CDR3 is 14 residues. The CDR3 nucleotides are TGTGCCAGCATAGGCGGGGTGAACACCGGGGAGCTGTTTTTT. This gives the protein CASIGGVNTGELFF.

This clone was seen more than once but under ten times. This chain connects TRBV12-3 or TRBV12-4 to TRBJ2-7, with D possibly being TRBD1 (6 bases). The CDR3 length is 12 residues. V dropped 6 bases and J dropped 4 bases, with 10 bases sitting between them. The CDR3 bases are TGTGCCAGCAGCCCGGACAGTTACGAGCAGTACTTC. Protein product: CASSPDSYEQYF.

V usage is TRBV7-2 and J usage is TRBJ2-2; TRBD1 agrees at 9 bases. CDR3 length: 15 residues. Germline V gene sequence: CDR1 SGHTA, CDR2 FQGNSA. With 5 bases clipped from V and 5 bases from J, the junction kept 6 bases outside the gene matches. CDR3 nucleotides: TGTGCCAGCAGCCCACAGGGGGCGCAGACCGGGGAGCTGTTTTTT. This codes for CASSPQGAQTGELFF.

CDR3 DNA sequence: TGTGCCAGCAGGGACAGGGAGGGTCCCGGGGAGCTGTTTTTT. Its translation is CASRDREGPGELFF. This chain joins TRBV2 and TRBJ2-2; D possibly corresponds to TRBD1 (8 bases). The CDR3 is 14 residues long. Germline V gene data show CDR1 as SNHLY and CDR2 as FYNNEI. The V end lost 6 bases, the J end lost 6 bases, and 14 bases lay between the germline ends.

The count of this clone is one. The sample contains more than one DNA sequence encoding this CDR3. CDR3 protein: CASSSDRGAYGYTF. CDR3 nucleotide sequence: TGTGCCAGCAGTTCGGACAGGGGGGCCTATGGCTACACCTTC. This sequence joins TRBV28 and TRBJ1-2; 10 positions match TRBD1. Germline V CDR1 and CDR2: MDHEN, SYDVKM. The junction had 3 bases not matched to a gene; V was cut back by 4 bases and J by 4 bases. The CDR3 has 14 amino acids.

Notes on this clone: One junction end disagrees with the germline gene, perhaps due to a read error. The V and J genes are TRBV7-8 and TRBJ1-1, with 10 bases matching TRBD1. The CDR3 covers 15 residues. Germline loops: CDR1 SGHVS, CDR2 FQNEAQ. The CDR3 spells CASRPGQGWNAEAFF. CDR3 DNA: TGTGCCAGCAGACCGGGACAGGGGTGGAACGCTGAAGCTTTCTTT. Looking up the rest from reference TRBV7-8 and TRBJ1-1 gives the full variable domain: GAGVSQSPRYKVAKRGQDVALRCDPISGHVSLFWYQQALGQGPEFLTYFQNEAQLDKSGLPSDRFFAERPEGSVSTLKIQRTQQEDSAVYLCASRPGQGWNAEAFFGQGTRLTVV.

The rearrangement joins TRBV2 to TRBJ2-7; 9 bases are a match to TRBD1. This CDR3 has 15 amino acids. Germline CDR1 and CDR2: SNHLY and FYNNEI. The V and J ends lost 4 bases and 3 bases, in that order; junction bases with no gene match: 7. CDR3 sequence (DNA): TGTGCCAGCAGTGCCGGGACAGGGCACATCTACGAGCAGTACTTC. It specifies CASSAGTGHIYEQYF.

The chain has TRBV30 and TRBJ2-1, with 8 bases identical to TRBD2. CDR1 is GTSNPN and CDR2 is SVGIG in the germline V gene (reference sequence). V dropped 0 bases and J dropped 6; count of bases not matched to a gene: 1. The CDR3 is 13 residues long. The CDR3, as DNA: TGTGCCTGGAGTGTCGGGAGGGCCAATGAGCAGTTCTTC. Residues: CAWSVGRANEQFF.

The chain has TRBV6-4 and TRBJ2-5; D might be TRBD2 (5 bases). The CDR3 is made up of 15 amino acids. In germline, CDR1 is MRHNA, CDR2 SNTAGT. With 8 bases removed from V and 2 bases from J, the gap between germline ends came to 18 bases. The CDR3 sequence: CASRGSWSEQETQYF. As DNA, the CDR3 is TGTGCCAGCCGGGGATCGTGGTCCGAACAAGAGACCCAGTACTTC.

J is TRBJ2-1 and V is TRBV30; 7 nucleotides match TRBD2. The J segment lost 6 bases and the V segment lost 0 bases, leaving 8 bases of the junction unmatched. CDR3 length: 15 residues. From germline, CDR1 is GTSNPN and CDR2 SVGIG (reference sequence). The chain's CDR3 is CAWSVNSGFGNEQFF. Here the CDR3 DNA reads TGTGCCTGGAGTGTAAATAGCGGGTTCGGCAATGAGCAGTTCTTC.

The gene calls are TRBV5-1 and TRBJ2-1; 10 bases fit TRBD2. The V and J ends lost 10 bases and 6 bases, in that order; junction bases with no gene match: 10. The germline V gene encodes CDR1 SGHRS and CDR2 YFSETQ. This CDR3 is built from 14 residues. The CDR3 DNA reads TGCGCCTCGGGGGGGCTAGCGGGAGTCAATGAGCAGTTCTTC. It translates to CASGGLAGVNEQFF.

This rearrangement joins TRBV5-1 to TRBJ2-3; the match to TRBD2 covers 11 bases. The CDR3 is 16 amino acids. Germline lookup yields CDR1 SGHRS and CDR2 YFSETQ. The trim removed 3 bases at V and 6 bases at J, leaving 9 bases unmatched. CDR3 residues: CASSSKTSGMMDTQYF. The CDR3 DNA reads TGCGCCAGCAGCTCCAAGACTAGCGGGATGATGGATACGCAGTATTTT. Looking up the rest from reference TRBV5-1 and TRBJ2-3 gives the full variable domain: KAGVTQTPRYLIKTRGQQVTLSCSPISGHRSVSWYQQTPGQGLQFLFEYFSETQRNKGNFPGRFSGRQFSNSRSEMNVSTLELGDSALYLCASSSKTSGMMDTQYFGPGTRLTVL.

This sequence joins TRBV30 and TRBJ2-2, with D possibly TRBD1 on 5 matching bases. Deletions cut 4 bases from V and 6 bases from J, with 12 bases between. Germline V lookup: CDR1 GTSNPN, CDR2 SVGIG (reference sequence). The CDR3 sequence is 13 residues long. The CDR3 region has the DNA TGTGCCTGGACGGGTTGGGGCCCCGGGGAGCTGTTTTTT. Its protein product is CAWTGWGPGELFF.

The chain employs TRBV3-1 (or the pseudogene TRBV3-2) and TRBJ1-1, with TRBD1 as a possible D gene (5 bases). Trimming cost V 8 bases and J 8 bases, with 24 bases left between them. From germline, CDR1 is LGHDT and CDR2 YNNKEL (reference sequence). The CDR3 consists of 15 residues. The CDR3 region has the DNA TGTGCCAGCGGACCCTCGGACAAACTACACAGGGAAGCTTTCTTT. This gives the protein CASGPSDKLHREAFF.

V usage is TRBV21-1 and J usage is TRBJ2-7; the table's D gene call, TRBD2, was not cross checked with the DNA. TRBV21-1 is a pseudogene locus. The CDR3 runs 12 residues. In nucleotides, the CDR3 is TGTGCCAGCAGCAAAGTTAGCGGGAGAATCCGTTTC. As protein: CASSKVSGRIRF.